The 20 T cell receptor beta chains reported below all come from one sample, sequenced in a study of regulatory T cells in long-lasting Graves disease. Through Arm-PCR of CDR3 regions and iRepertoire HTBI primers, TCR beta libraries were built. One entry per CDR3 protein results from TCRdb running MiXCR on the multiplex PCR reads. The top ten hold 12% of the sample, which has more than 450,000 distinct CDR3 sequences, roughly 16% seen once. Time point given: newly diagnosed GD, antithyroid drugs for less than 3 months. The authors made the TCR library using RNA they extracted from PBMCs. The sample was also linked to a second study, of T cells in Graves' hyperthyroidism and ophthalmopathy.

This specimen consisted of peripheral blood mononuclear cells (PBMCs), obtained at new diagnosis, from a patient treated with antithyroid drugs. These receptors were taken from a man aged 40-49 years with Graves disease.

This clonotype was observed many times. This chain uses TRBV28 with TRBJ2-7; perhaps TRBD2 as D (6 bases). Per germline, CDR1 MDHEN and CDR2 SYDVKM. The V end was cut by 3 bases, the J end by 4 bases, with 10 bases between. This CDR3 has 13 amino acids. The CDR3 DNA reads TGTGCCAGCAGTTTGCCCCGGGGGTACGAGCAGTACTTC. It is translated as CASSLPRGYEQYF.

The CDR3 sequence is CASSFSWTGESTDTQYF. The DNA of the CDR3 is TGTGCCAGCAGCTTTAGTTGGACGGGAGAGAGCACAGATACGCAGTATTTT. The chain links TRBV7-9 to TRBJ2-3, with a tentative D call TRBD2 (6 bases). Germline V gives CDR1 SEHNR, CDR2 FQNEAQ (reference sequence). CDR3 length equals 17 residues. V lost 3 bases and J 0 bases, leaving 16 bases between the germline ends. The full variable domain, in which reference TRBV7-9 and TRBJ2-3 provide the parts outside the CDR3, is DTGVSQNPRHKITKRGQNVTFRCDPISEHNRLYWYRQTLGQGPEFLTYFQNEAQLEKSRLLSDRFSAERPKGSFSTLEIQRTEQGDSAMYLCASSFSWTGESTDTQYFGPGTRLTVL.

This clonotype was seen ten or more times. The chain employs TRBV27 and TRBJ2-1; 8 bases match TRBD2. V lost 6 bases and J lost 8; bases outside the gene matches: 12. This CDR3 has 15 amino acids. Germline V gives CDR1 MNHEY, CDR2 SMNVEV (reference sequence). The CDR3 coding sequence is TGTGCCAGCAGCATCGTAGCGGGGATCGGGGATGAGCAGTTCTTC. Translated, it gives CASSIVAGIGDEQFF.

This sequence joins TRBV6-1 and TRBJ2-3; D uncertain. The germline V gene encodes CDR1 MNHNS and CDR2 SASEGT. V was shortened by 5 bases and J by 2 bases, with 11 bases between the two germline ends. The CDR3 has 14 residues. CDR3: CASSIVPSTDTQYF. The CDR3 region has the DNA TGTGCCAGCAGTATAGTTCCCTCCACAGATACGCAGTATTTT.

As DNA, the CDR3 is TGTGCCAGCAGCGGAGGGCTAGCGGGAGGGATGGGCTACAATGAGCAGTTCTTC. Translation: CASSGGLAGGMGYNEQFF. The V gene is TRBV9, the J gene TRBJ2-1, with TRBD2 matching 12 bases. The ends lost 3 bases at V and 3 bases at J; junction bases unmatched: 10. Germline V gene sequence: CDR1 SGDLS, CDR2 YYNGEE. This CDR3 comprises 18 residues.

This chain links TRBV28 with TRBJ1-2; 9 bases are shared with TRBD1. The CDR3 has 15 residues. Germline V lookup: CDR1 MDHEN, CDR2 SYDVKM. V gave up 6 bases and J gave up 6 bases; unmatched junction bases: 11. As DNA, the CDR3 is TGTGCCAGCAGCCTCCCTCCGGGACAGGGTGATGGCTACACCTTC. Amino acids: CASSLPPGQGDGYTF.

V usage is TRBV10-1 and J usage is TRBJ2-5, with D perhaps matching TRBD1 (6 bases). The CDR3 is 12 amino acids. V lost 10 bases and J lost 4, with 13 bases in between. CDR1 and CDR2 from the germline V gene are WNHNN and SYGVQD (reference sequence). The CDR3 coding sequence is TGCGCCATAGAGGGGGTCGCAGAGACCCAGTACTTC. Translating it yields CAIEGVAETQYF.

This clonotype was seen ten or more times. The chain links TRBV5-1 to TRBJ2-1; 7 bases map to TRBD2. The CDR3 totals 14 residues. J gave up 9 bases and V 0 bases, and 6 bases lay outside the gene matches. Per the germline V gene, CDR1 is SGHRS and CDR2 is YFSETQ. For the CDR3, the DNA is TGCGCCAGCAGCTTGGAGACTAGCATAAGTGAGCAGTTCTTC. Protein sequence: CASSLETSISEQFF.

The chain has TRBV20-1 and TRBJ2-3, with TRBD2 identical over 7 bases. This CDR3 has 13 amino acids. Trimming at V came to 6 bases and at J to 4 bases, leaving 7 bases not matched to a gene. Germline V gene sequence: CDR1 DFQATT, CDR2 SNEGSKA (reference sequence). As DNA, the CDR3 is TGCAGTGCAGAGGGAGGGCCGGCAGATACGCAGTATTTT. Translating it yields CSAEGGPADTQYF.

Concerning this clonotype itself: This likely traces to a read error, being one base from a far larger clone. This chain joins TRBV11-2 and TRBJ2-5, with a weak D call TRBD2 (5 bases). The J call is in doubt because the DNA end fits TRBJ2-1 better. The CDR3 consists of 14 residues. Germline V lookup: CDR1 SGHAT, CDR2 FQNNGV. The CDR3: CTSSRAGNRNEQFF. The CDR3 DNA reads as TGTACCAGCAGCCGAGCCGGGAATAGGAATGAGCAGTTCTTC.

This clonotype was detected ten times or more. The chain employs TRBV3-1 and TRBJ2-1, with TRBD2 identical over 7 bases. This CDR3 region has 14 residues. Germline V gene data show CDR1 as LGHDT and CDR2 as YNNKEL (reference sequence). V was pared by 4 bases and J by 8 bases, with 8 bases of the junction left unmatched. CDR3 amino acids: CASSPGGSRYEQFF. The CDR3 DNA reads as TGTGCCAGCAGCCCGGGGGGTAGTCGGTATGAGCAGTTCTTC.

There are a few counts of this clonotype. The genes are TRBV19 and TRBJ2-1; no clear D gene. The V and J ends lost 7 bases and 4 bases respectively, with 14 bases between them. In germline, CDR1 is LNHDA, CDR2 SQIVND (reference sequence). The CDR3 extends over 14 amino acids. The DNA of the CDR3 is TGTGCCAGTACCCCCCAGACTGTTTACAATGAGCAGTTCTTC. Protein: CASTPQTVYNEQFF.

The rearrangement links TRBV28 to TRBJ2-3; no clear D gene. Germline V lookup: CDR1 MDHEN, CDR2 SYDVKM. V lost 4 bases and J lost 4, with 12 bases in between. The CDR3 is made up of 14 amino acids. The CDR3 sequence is CASSSPAVADTQYF. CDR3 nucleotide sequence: TGTGCCAGCAGTTCCCCGGCGGTAGCAGATACGCAGTATTTT.

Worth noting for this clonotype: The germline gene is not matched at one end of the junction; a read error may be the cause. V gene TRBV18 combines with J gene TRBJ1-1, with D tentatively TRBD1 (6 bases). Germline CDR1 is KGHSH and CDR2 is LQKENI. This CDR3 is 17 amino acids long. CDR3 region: CAGSPFLSQEGGTEAFF. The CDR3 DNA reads TGTGCCGGCTCACCATTCCTCAGTCAGGAAGGGGGCACTGAAGCTTTCTTT.

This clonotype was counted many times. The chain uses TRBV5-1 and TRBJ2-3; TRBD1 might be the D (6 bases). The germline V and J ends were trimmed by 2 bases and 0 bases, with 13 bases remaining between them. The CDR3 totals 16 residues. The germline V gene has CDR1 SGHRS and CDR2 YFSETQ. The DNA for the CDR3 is TGCGCCAGCAGCTTACCGGGACACACTAGCACAGATACGCAGTATTTT. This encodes CASSLPGHTSTDTQYF.

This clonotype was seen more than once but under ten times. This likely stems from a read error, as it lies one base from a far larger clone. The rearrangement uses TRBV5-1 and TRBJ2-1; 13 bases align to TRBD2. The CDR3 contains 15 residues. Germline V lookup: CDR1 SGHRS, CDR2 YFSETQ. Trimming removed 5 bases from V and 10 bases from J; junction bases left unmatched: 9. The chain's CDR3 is CASSDGLAGVHEQFF. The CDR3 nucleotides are TGCGCCAGCAGTGATGGACTAGCGGGAGTCCACGAGCAGTTCTTC.

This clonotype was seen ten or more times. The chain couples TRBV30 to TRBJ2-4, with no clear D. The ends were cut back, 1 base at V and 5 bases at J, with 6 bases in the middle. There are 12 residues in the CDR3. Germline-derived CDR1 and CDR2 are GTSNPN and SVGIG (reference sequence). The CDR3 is CAWSEQQNIQYF. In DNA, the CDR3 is TGTGCCTGGAGTGAACAGCAAAACATTCAGTACTTC.

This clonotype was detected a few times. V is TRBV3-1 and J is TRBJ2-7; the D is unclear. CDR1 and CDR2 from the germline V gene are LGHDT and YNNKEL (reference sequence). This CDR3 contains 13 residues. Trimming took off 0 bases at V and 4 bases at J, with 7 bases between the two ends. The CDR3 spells CASSQEGKYEQYF. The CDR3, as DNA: TGTGCCAGCAGCCAAGAGGGCAAATACGAGCAGTACTTC.

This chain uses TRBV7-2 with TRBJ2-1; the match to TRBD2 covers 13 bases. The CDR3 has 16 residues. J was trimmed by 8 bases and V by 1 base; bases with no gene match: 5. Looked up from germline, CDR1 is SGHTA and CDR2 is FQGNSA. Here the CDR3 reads CASSLVGLAGVHEQFF. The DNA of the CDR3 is TGTGCCAGCAGCTTAGTCGGACTAGCGGGAGTCCATGAGCAGTTCTTC.

CDR3 amino acids: CASSFQGSEQYF. CDR3 coding DNA: TGCGCCAGCAGCTTCCAGGGGTCCGAGCAGTACTTC. This chain uses TRBV5-1 with TRBJ2-7, with D possibly TRBD1 on 6 matching bases. CDR1 is SGHRS and CDR2 is YFSETQ in the germline V gene. V was trimmed by 2 bases and J by 6 bases, leaving 9 bases between them. The CDR3 sequence is 12 residues long. Variable domain in full (rest from reference TRBV5-1 and TRBJ2-7): KAGVTQTPRYLIKTRGQQVTLSCSPISGHRSVSWYQQTPGQGLQFLFEYFSETQRNKGNFPGRFSGRQFSNSRSEMNVSTLELGDSALYLCASSFQGSEQYFGPGTRLTVT.